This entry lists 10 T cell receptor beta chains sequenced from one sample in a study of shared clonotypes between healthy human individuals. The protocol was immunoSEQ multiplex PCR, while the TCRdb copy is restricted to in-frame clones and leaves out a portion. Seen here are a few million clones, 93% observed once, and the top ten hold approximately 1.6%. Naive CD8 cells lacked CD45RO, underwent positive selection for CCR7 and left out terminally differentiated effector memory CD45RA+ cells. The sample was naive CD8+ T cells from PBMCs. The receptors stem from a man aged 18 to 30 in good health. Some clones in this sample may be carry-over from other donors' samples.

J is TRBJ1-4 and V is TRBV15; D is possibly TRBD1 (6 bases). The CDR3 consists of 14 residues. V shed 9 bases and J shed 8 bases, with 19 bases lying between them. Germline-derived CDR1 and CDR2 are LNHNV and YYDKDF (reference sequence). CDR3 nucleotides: TGTGCCACTCAAAGGGGAGGGGGTAACGAAAAACTGTTTTTT. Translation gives CATQRGGGNEKLFF.

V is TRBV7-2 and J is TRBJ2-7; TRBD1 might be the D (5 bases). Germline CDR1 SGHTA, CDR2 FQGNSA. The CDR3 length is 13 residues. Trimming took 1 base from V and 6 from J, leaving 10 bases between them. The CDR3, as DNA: TGTGCCAGCAGCTTAGTCTATAGGGGCGAGCAGTACTTC. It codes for CASSLVYRGEQYF.

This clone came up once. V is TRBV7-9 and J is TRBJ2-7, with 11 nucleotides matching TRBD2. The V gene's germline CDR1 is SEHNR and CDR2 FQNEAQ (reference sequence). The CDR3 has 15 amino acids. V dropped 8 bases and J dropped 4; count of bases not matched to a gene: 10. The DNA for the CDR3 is TGTGCCAGCGTAGAAGTGGCTAGCGGGAGGTACGAGCAGTACTTC. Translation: CASVEVASGRYEQYF.

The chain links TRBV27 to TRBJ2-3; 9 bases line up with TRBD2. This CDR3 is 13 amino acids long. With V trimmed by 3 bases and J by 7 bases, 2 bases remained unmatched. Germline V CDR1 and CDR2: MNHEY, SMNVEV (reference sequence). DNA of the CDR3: TGTGCCAGCAGTTTGACTAGCGGCAATACGCAGTATTTT. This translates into CASSLTSGNTQYF.

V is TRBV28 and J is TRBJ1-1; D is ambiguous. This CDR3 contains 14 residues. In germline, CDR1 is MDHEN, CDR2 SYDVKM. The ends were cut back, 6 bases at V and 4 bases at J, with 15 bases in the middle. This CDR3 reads CASRTWTAPTEAFF. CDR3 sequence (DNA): TGTGCCAGCAGAACCTGGACGGCCCCCACTGAAGCTTTCTTT.

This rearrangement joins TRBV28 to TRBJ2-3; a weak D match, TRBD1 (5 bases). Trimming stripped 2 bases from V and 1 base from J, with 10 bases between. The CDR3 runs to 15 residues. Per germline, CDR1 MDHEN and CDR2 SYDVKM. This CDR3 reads CASSLMSRGTDTQYF. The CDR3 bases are TGTGCCAGCAGTTTAATGTCCAGGGGCACAGATACGCAGTATTTT.

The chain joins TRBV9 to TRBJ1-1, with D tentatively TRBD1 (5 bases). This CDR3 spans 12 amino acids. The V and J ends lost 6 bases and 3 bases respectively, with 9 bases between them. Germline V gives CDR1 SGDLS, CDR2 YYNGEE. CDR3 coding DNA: TGTGCCAGCATGGGCAGGGACACTGAAGCTTTCTTT. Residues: CASMGRDTEAFF.

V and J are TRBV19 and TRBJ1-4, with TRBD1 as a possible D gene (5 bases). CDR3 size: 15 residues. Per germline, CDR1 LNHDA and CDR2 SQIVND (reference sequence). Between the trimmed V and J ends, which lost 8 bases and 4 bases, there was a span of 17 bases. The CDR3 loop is CASGPQGYDNEKLFF. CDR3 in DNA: TGTGCCAGTGGCCCGCAGGGATACGATAATGAAAAACTGTTTTTT.

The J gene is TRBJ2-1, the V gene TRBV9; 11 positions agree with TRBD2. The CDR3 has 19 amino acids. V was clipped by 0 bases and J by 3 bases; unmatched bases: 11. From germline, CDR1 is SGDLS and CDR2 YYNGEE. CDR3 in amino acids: CASSVGVSASGRYYNEQFF. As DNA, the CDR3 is TGTGCCAGCAGCGTAGGAGTTTCGGCTAGCGGGAGGTACTACAATGAGCAGTTCTTC.

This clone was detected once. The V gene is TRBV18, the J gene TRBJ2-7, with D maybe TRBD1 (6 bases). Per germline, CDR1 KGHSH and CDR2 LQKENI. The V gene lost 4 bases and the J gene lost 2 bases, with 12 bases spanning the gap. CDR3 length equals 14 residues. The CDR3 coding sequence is TGTGCCAGCTCACACCGGGACATTACCTACGAGCAGTACTTC. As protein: CASSHRDITYEQYF.